Included here is one T cell receptor (beta chain) sequence, with context. Its cognate antigen is unknown. V shed 6 bases and J 5 bases; nucleotides not matched to a gene: 7. The CDR3 sequence is 15 residues long. This sample was taken from a study of CD8 T cells in ankylosing spondylitis. MiXCR, run by TCRdb on the 5' RACE reads, gives a single entry per CDR3 protein. The table lists a few hundred thousand distinct CDR3 sequences, 9.5% to 15% of them singletons. Study results and limitations: Reportedly, disease-linked clones are significantly enriched in ankylosing spondylitis patients' matched synovial fluid. Seven or eight highly homologous variants formed a TCR beta motif that appeared characteristic of ankylosing spondylitis blood.

This rearrangement joins TRBV12-3 or TRBV12-4 to TRBJ2-2; 9 bases align to TRBD1. Specimen: blood, either unsorted or a sorted T cell fraction (not recorded which). This clonotype was sampled from a male donor with ankylosing spondylitis. This CDR3 reads CASRVTGGGTGELFF. DNA of the CDR3: TGTGCCAGCAGGGTGACAGGGGGTGGGACCGGGGAGCTGTTTTTT.